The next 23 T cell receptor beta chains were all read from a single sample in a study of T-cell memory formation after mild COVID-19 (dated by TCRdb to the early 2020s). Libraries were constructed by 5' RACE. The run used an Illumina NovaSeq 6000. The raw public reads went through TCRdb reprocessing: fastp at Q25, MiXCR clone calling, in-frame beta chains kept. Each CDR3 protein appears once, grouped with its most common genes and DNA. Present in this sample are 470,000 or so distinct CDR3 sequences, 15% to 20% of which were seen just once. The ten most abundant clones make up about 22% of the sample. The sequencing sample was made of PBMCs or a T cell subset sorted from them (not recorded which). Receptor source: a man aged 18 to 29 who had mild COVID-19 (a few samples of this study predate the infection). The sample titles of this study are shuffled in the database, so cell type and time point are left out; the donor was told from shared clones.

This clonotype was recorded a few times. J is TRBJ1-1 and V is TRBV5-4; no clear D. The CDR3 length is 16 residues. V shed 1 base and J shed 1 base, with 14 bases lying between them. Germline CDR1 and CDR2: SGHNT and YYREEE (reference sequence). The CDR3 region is CASSLPHGLKNTEAFF. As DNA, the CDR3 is TGTGCCAGCAGCTTGCCCCATGGACTAAAGAACACTGAAGCTTTCTTT.

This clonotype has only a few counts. Here the CDR3 DNA reads TGCGCCAGCAGCCTGGGGGGACCCCAGGCGGGCACTGAAGCTTTCTTT. Residues: CASSLGGPQAGTEAFF. V usage is TRBV5-1 and J usage is TRBJ1-1, with a tentative D call TRBD1 (5 bases). There are 16 residues in the CDR3. Trimming stripped 4 bases from V and 4 bases from J, with 20 bases between. Per the germline V gene, CDR1 is SGHRS and CDR2 is YFSETQ.

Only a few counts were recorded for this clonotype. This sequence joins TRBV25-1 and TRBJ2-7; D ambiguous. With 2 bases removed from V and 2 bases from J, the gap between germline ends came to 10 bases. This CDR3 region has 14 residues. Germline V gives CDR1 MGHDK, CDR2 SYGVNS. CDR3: CASSERVPPYEQYF. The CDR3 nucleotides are TGTGCCAGCAGTGAACGGGTCCCACCCTACGAGCAGTACTTC.

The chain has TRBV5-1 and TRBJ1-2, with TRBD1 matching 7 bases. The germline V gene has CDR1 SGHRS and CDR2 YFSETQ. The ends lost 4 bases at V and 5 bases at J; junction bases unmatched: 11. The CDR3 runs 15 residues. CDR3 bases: TGCGCCAGCAGCCAGGTCAAGGGACAGATATATGGCTACACCTTC. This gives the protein CASSQVKGQIYGYTF.

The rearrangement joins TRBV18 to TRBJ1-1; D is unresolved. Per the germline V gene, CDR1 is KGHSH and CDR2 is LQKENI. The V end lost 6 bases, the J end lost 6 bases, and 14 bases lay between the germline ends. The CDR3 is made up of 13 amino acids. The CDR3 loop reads CASSTVLVPEAFF. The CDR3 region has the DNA TGTGCCAGCTCGACCGTCTTGGTCCCTGAAGCTTTCTTT.

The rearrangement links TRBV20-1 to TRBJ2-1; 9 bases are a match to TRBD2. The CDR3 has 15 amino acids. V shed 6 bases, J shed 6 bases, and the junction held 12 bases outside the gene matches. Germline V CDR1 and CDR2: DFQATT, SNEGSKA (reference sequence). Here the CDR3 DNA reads TGCAGTGCACAGACGGCGAGCGGGGGGTCCAATGAGCAGTTCTTC. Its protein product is CSAQTASGGSNEQFF.

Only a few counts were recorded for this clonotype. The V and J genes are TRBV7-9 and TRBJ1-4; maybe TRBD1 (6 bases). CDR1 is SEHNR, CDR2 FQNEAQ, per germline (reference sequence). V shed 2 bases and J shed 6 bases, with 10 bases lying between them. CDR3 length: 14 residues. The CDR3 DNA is TGTGCCAGCAGCTTATGGGGGGCGGATGAAAAACTGTTTTTT. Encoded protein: CASSLWGADEKLFF.

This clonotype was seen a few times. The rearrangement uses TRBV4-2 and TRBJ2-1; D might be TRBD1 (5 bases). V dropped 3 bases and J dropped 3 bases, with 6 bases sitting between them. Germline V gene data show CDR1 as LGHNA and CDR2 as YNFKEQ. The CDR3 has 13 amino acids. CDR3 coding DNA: TGTGCCAGCAGCCACAGGGACTACAATGAGCAGTTCTTC. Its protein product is CASSHRDYNEQFF.

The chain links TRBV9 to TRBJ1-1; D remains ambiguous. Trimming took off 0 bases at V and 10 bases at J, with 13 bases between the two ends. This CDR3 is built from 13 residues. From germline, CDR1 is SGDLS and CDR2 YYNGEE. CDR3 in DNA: TGTGCCAGCAGCGTAGCGGAAGGGAAGATAGCTTTCTTT. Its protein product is CASSVAEGKIAFF.

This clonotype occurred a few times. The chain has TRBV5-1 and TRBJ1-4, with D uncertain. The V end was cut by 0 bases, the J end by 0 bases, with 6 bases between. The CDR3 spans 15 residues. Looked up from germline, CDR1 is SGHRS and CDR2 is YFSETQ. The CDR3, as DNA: TGCGCCAGCAGCTTGGTGGAGGCAACTAATGAAAAACTGTTTTTT. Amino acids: CASSLVEATNEKLFF.

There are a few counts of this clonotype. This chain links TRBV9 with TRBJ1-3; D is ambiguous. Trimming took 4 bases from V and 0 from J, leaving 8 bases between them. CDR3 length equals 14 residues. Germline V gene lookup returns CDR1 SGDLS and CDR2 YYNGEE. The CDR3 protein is CASSYDFSGNTIYF. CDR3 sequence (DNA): TGTGCCAGCAGCTATGATTTCTCTGGAAACACCATATATTTT.

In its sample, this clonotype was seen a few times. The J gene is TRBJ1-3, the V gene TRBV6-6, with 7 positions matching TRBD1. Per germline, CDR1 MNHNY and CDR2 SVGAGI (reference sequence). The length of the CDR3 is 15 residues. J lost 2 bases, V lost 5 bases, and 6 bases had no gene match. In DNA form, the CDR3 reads TGTGCCAGCAGTCCGACAGGGCAGCCTGGAAACACCATATATTTT. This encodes CASSPTGQPGNTIYF.

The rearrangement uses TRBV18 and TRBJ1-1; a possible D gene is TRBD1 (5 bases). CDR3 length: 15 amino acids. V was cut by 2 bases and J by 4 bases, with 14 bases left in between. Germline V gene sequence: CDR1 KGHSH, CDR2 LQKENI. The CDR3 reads CASSPTGGKGTEAFF. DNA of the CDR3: TGTGCCAGCTCACCAACAGGCGGGAAAGGCACTGAAGCTTTCTTT.

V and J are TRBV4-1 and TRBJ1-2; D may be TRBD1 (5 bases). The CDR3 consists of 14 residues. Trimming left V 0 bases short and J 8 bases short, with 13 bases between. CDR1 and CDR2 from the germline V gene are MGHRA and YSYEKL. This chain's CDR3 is CASSQDPGIRGYTF. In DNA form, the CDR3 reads TGCGCCAGCAGCCAAGACCCAGGGATTAGGGGCTACACCTTC.

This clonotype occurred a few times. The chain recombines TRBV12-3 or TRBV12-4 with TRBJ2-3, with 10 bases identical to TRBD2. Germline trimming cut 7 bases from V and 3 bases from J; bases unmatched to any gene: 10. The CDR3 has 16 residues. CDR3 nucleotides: TGTGCCAGCAACCCTATAAGCGGGGGGGCTACAGATACGCAGTATTTT. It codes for CASNPISGGATDTQYF.

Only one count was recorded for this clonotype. CDR3 nucleotides: TGTGCCAGCAGTGTACAAACAGGGGGCCCAGAGACCCAGTACTTC. Translated: CASSVQTGGPETQYF. This chain links TRBV6-1 with TRBJ2-5; 9 bases match TRBD1. J lost 4 bases, V lost 4 bases, and 7 bases had no gene match. This CDR3 spans 15 amino acids. Germline values: CDR1 MNHNS, CDR2 SASEGT.

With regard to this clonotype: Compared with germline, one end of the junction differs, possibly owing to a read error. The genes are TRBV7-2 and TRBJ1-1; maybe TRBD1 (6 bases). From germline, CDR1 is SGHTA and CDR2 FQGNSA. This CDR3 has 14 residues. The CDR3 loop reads CASSLGTENTEDFF. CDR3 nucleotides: TGTGCCAGCAGCTTAGGGACAGAGAACACTGAAGATTTCTTT.

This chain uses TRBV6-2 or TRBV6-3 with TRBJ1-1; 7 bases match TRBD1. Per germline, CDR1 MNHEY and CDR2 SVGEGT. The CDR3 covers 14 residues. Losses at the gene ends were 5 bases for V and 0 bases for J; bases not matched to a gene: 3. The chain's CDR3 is CASSEGQLNTEAFF. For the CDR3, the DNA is TGTGCCAGCAGTGAGGGACAGCTGAACACTGAAGCTTTCTTT.

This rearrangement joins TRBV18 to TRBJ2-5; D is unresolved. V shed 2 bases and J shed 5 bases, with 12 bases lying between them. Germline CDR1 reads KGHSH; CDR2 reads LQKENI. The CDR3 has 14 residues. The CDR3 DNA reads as TGTGCCAGCTCACCAGGGTTCCTCCGGGAGACCCAGTACTTC. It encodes CASSPGFLRETQYF.

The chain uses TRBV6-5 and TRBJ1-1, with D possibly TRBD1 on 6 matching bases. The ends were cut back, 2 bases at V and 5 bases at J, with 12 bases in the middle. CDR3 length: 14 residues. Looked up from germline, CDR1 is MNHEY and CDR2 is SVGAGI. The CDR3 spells CASSYAGADTEAFF. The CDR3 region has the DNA TGTGCCAGCAGTTACGCAGGGGCGGATACTGAAGCTTTCTTT.

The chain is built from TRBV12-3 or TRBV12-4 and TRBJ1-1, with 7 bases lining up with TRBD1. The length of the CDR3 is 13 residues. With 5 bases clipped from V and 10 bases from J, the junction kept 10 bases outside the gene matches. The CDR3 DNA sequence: TGTGCCAGCAGTCGAGACAGGGTTGAGGCAGCTTTCTTT. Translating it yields CASSRDRVEAAFF.

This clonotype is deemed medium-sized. This chain's CDR3 is CASSLAVGAYTGELFF. CDR3 sequence (DNA): TGCGCCAGCAGCTTGGCGGTTGGAGCCTACACCGGGGAGCTGTTTTTT. The rearrangement uses TRBV5-1 and TRBJ2-2; no reliable D call. Germline CDR1 and CDR2: SGHRS and YFSETQ. The CDR3 length is 16 residues. With 0 bases removed from V and 3 bases from J, the gap between germline ends came to 12 bases. Complete variable domain (other parts from reference TRBV5-1 and TRBJ2-2): KAGVTQTPRYLIKTRGQQVTLSCSPISGHRSVSWYQQTPGQGLQFLFEYFSETQRNKGNFPGRFSGRQFSNSRSEMNVSTLELGDSALYLCASSLAVGAYTGELFFGEGSRLTVL.

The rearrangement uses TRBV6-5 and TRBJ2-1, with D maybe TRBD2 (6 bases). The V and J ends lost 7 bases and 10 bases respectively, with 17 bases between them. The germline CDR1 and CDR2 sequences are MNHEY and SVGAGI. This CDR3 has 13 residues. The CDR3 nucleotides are TGTGCCAGCACCCTCGGGACGGGGAGGGAGCAGTTCTTC. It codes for CASTLGTGREQFF.